This T cell receptor (beta chain) appears in the sequencing data of a study of T-cell memory formation after mild COVID-19. On the study more broadly: For the most part, TCR clusters were specific to one donor.

Study results and caveats: There was a balanced CD4/CD8 profile in clones contracting day 15 to 85, and later expanders leaned CD4+. Unconfirmed was the SARS-CoV-2 specificity of second-wave clones that peaked on day 37.

This clonotype showed up just a few times. Its specificity is not known. 5'RACE primed at constant segments yielded TCR alpha and TCR beta cDNA libraries bearing sample barcodes and UMIs. A single record per CDR3 protein comes from TCRdb applying MiXCR to the 5' RACE reads. The data show hundreds of thousands of distinct CDR3 sequences, roughly an eighth seen once. Trimming left V 3 bases short and J 1 base short, with 12 bases between. The germline V gene has CDR1 SGHTA and CDR2 FQGTGA. The length of the CDR3 is 15 residues. The origin of this receptor is a young man who had mild COVID-19 (a few samples of this study predate the infection). Cell type and time point are not known. The J gene is TRBJ2-5, the V gene TRBV7-3, with D possibly TRBD1 on 6 matching bases. The sequencing input was PBMCs or a T cell subset sorted from them (not recorded which). In DNA form, the CDR3 reads TGTGCCAGCAGCTTGGCCGGGACACCCCAAGAGACCCAGTACTTC. This encodes CASSLAGTPQETQYF.